A single sample is the source of the 13 T cell receptor beta chains below, sequenced in a study of T cell changes during pregnancy in multiple sclerosis (dated by TCRdb to the late 2010s). The method behind the library was the immunoSEQ multiplex PCR assay. Here the immuneACCESS table is served through TCRdb, limited to in-frame sequences with V and J called. Missing clones are a known gap in these copies; in checked studies unresolved V genes cover under half, and the rest lacks a known reason. The sample table contains some 100,000 clones; only one count was recorded for roughly nine tenths of them. The ten biggest clones cover around 1.2% of the sample. This material consisted of peripheral blood, taken in the second trimester of pregnancy. The receptors were sampled from a female donor with multiple sclerosis, enrolled in a pregnancy study.

The CDR3 loop is CASSPDTGGRYEAFF. DNA for the CDR3: TGTGCCAGTAGTCCCGACACAGGGGGACGGTACGAAGCTTTCTTT. The rearrangement joins TRBV19 to TRBJ1-1; the match to TRBD1 covers 8 bases. The CDR3 extends over 15 amino acids. With 5 bases clipped from V and 8 bases from J, the junction kept 13 bases outside the gene matches. Germline values: CDR1 LNHDA, CDR2 SQIVND (reference sequence).

The V gene is TRBV5-1, the J gene TRBJ2-7; TRBD1 agrees at 10 bases. J was trimmed by 6 bases and V by 3 bases; bases with no gene match: 12. CDR3 length: 16 residues. CDR1 and CDR2 from the germline V gene are SGHRS and YFSETQ. The CDR3 coding sequence is TGCGCCAGCAGCTACACCCTCTCCGGACAGGGGGTCGAGCAGTACTTC. This codes for CASSYTLSGQGVEQYF.

This chain links TRBV7-9 with TRBJ2-5; the D gene is possibly TRBD2 (6 bases). The ends were cut back, 6 bases at V and 4 bases at J, with 9 bases in the middle. CDR3 length equals 12 residues. Per the germline V gene, CDR1 is SEHNR and CDR2 is FQNEAQ (reference sequence). The CDR3 DNA follows: TGTGCCAGCAGATCAGCGGGAGAGACCCAGTACTTC. This encodes CASRSAGETQYF.

The V gene is TRBV2, the J gene TRBJ1-5; tentatively, D is TRBD1 (6 bases). Germline V gene lookup returns CDR1 SNHLY and CDR2 FYNNEI. The CDR3 runs to 16 residues. Trimming left V 6 bases short and J 4 bases short, with 19 bases between. The CDR3 sequence: CASRPSSRGGNQPQHF. CDR3 sequence (DNA): TGTGCCAGCAGGCCTTCATCGAGGGGGGGGAATCAGCCCCAGCATTTT.

The chain joins TRBV30 to TRBJ1-2; D is undetermined. Germline lookup yields CDR1 GTSNPN and CDR2 SVGIG (reference sequence). V shed 1 base and J shed 3 bases, with 15 bases lying between them. The CDR3 extends over 15 amino acids. Written as DNA, the CDR3 is TGTGCCTGGAGTGGCAGGCAGGCATCTCACTATGGCTACACCTTC. Translated: CAWSGRQASHYGYTF.

The chain joins TRBV7-6 to TRBJ2-3; TRBD2 matches 10 bases. This CDR3 comprises 17 residues. CDR1 and CDR2 (germline): SGHVS, FNYEAQ. V trimming: 2 bases; J trimming: 1 base; junction bases outside the gene matches: 6. The CDR3 spells CASSLKLAGLRTDTQYF. The CDR3 DNA sequence: TGTGCCAGCAGCTTAAAACTAGCGGGGCTACGCACAGATACGCAGTATTTT.

The chain combines TRBV6-6 with TRBJ2-5, with D tentatively TRBD2 (6 bases). Germline CDR1 is MNHNY and CDR2 is SVGAGI (reference sequence). This CDR3 has 15 amino acids. Trimming took off 6 bases at V and 0 bases at J, with 14 bases between the two ends. The chain's CDR3 is CASRTTGTHQETQYF. The CDR3 DNA is TGTGCCAGCAGGACAACCGGGACTCACCAAGAGACCCAGTACTTC.

This clone has just a few counts. The chain links TRBV4-2 to TRBJ1-2, with TRBD1 matching over 9 bases. This CDR3 region has 13 residues. Germline V CDR1 and CDR2: LGHNA, YNFKEQ. J lost 8 bases, V lost 3 bases, and 4 bases had no gene match. CDR3 region: CASSQGQGVGYTF. The CDR3 DNA reads TGTGCCAGCAGCCAGGGACAGGGTGTCGGCTACACCTTC.

This rearrangement joins TRBV28 to TRBJ2-7; possible D gene TRBD2, 5 bases. The V end was cut by 6 bases, the J end by 7 bases, with 13 bases between. The CDR3 spans 12 residues. CDR1 and CDR2 (germline): MDHEN, SYDVKM. CDR3 residues: CASSLYRLEQYF. The CDR3 DNA reads as TGTGCCAGCAGCCTGTATAGACTAGAGCAGTACTTC.

The chain carries TRBV5-1 and TRBJ2-6, with 11 bases aligning to TRBD1. Germline-derived CDR1 and CDR2 are SGHRS and YFSETQ. J lost 2 bases, V lost 5 bases, and 6 bases had no gene match. The CDR3 has 17 amino acids. The CDR3 nucleotides read TGCGCCAGCAGTTCTGGGACAGGGGGTGCTGGGGCCAACGTCCTGACTTTC. This sequence encodes CASSSGTGGAGANVLTF.

The rearrangement links TRBV28 to TRBJ2-5, with D possibly matching TRBD2 (6 bases). Trimming took 5 bases from V and 5 from J, leaving 18 bases between them. The CDR3 extends over 15 amino acids. Germline CDR1 reads MDHEN; CDR2 reads SYDVKM. CDR3 amino acids: CASSVDQGGGETQYF. CDR3 nucleotides: TGTGCCAGCAGTGTCGACCAGGGTGGAGGGGAGACCCAGTACTTC.

The chain links TRBV10-2 to TRBJ2-4; D gene ambiguous. CDR3 length: 11 residues. CDR1 and CDR2 (germline): WSHSY, SAAADI. The CDR3 bases are TGCGCGGCCAGGCGTGAAAACATTCAGTACTTC. Translating it yields CAARRENIQYF.

The rearrangement uses TRBV5-6 and TRBJ1-3; D remains ambiguous. Germline values: CDR1 SGHDT, CDR2 YYEEEE. With 0 bases removed from V and 8 bases from J, the gap between germline ends came to 9 bases. The CDR3 consists of 13 residues. Here the CDR3 DNA reads TGTGCCAGCAGCTTGGCCGAGGGTTACACCATATATTTT. Translation gives CASSLAEGYTIYF.